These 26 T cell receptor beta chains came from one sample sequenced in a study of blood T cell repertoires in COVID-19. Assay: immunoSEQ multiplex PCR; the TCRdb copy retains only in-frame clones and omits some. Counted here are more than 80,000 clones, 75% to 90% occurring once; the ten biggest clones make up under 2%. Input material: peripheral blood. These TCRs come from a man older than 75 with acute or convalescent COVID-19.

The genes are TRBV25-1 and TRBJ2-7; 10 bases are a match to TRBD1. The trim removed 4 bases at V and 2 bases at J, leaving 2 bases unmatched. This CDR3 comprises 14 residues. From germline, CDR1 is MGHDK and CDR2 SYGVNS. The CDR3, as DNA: TGTGCCAGCAGTGTCGGGACAGGGGCCTACGAGCAGTACTTC. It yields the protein CASSVGTGAYEQYF.

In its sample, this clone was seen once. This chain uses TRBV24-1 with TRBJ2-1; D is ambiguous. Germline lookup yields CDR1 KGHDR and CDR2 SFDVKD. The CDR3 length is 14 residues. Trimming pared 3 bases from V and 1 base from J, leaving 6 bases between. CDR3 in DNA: TGTGCCACCAGTGATACTGCTTCCTACAATGAGCAGTTCTTC. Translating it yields CATSDTASYNEQFF.

The CDR3 spells CASSGDRGGVGSYNEQFF. CDR3 nucleotides: TGCGCCAGCAGTGGGGACAGGGGGGGAGTAGGGTCCTACAATGAGCAGTTCTTC. The chain joins TRBV5-1 to TRBJ2-1; the match to TRBD1 covers 11 bases. Losses at the gene ends were 5 bases for V and 1 base for J; bases not matched to a gene: 11. The CDR3 sequence is 18 residues long. The germline V gene encodes CDR1 SGHRS and CDR2 YFSETQ.

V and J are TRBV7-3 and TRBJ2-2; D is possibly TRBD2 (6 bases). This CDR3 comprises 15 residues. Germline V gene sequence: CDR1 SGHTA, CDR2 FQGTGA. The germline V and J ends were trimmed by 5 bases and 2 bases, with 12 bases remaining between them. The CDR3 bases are TGTGCCAGCAGCCCCCCGGGAGCTAACACCGGGGAGCTGTTTTTT. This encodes CASSPPGANTGELFF.

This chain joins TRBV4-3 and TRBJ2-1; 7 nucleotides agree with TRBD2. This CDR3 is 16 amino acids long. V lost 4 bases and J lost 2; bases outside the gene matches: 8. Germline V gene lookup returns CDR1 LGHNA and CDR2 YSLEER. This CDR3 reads CASSLRLASPYNEQFF. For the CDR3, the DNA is TGCGCCAGCAGCCTTAGACTAGCTTCCCCCTACAATGAGCAGTTCTTC.

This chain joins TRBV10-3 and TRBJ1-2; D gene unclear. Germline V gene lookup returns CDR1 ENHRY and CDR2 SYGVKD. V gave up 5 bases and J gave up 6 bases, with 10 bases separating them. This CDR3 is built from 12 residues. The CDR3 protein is CAISPGGHGYTF. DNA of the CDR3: TGTGCCATCAGTCCCGGTGGGCATGGCTACACCTTC.

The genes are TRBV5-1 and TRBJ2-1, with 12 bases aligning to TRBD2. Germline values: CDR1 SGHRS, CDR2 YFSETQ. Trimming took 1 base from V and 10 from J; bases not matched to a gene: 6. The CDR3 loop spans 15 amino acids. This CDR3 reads CASSLSSGRAVEQFF. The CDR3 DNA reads TGCGCCAGCAGCTTGTCTAGCGGGAGGGCCGTAGAGCAGTTCTTC.

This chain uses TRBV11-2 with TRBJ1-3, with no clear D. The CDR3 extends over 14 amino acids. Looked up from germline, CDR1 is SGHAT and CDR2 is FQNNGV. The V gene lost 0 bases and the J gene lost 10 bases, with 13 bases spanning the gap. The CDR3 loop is CASSLEPGIGTIYF. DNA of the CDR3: TGTGCCAGCAGCTTAGAACCGGGGATTGGGACCATATATTTT.

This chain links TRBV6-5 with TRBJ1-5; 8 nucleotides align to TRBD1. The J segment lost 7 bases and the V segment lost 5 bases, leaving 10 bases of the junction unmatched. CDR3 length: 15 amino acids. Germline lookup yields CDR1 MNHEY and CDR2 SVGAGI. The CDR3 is CASSKDRDWGQPQHF. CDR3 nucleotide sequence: TGTGCCAGCAGTAAGGACAGGGATTGGGGCCAGCCCCAGCATTTT.

For the CDR3, the DNA is TGTGCCAGCAGTGAAATGACAGGGTCGGGGGAGCAGTACTTC. Its protein is CASSEMTGSGEQYF. V is TRBV6-1 and J is TRBJ2-7; 7 bases match TRBD1. The V gene's germline CDR1 is MNHNS and CDR2 SASEGT. This CDR3 contains 14 residues. J gave up 7 bases and V 2 bases, and 8 bases lay outside the gene matches.

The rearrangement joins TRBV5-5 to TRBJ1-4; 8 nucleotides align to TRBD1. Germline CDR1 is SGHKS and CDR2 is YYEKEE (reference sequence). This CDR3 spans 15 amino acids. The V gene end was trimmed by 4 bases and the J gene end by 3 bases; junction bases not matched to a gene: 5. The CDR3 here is CASSTRDRPNEKLFF. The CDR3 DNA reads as TGTGCCAGCAGCACAAGGGACAGGCCTAATGAAAAACTGTTTTTT.

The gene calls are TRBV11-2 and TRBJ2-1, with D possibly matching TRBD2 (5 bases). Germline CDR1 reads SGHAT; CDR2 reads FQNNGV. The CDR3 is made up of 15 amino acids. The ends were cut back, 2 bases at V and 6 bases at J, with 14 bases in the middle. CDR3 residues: CASSLIRGRGNEQFF. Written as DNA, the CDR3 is TGTGCCAGCAGCTTAATTCGAGGTCGGGGCAATGAGCAGTTCTTC.

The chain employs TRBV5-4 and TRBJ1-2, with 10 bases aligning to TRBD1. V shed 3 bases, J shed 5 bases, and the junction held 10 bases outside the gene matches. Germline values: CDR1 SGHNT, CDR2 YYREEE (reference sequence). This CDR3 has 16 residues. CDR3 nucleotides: TGTGCCAGCAGCTCCACACGGGACAGGGGAGGGTATGGCTACACCTTC. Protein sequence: CASSSTRDRGGYGYTF.

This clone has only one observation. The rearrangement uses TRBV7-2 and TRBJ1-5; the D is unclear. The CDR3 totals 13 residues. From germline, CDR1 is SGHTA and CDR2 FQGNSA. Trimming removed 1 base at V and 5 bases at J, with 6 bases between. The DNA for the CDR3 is TGTGCCAGCAGCTTAGACCAGTATCAGCCCCAGCATTTT. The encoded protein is CASSLDQYQPQHF. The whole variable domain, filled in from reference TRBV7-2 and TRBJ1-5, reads GAGVSQSPSNKVTEKGKDVELRCDPISGHTALYWYRQSLGQGLEFLIYFQGNSAPDKSGLPSDRFSAERTGGSVSTLTIQRTQQEDSAVYLCASSLDQYQPQHFGDGTRLSIL.

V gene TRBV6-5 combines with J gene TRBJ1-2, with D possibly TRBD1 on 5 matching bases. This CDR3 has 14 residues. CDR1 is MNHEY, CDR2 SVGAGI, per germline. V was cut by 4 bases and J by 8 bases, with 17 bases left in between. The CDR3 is CASSSDGGVNGYTF. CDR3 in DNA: TGTGCCAGCAGTTCGGACGGAGGGGTGAACGGCTACACCTTC.

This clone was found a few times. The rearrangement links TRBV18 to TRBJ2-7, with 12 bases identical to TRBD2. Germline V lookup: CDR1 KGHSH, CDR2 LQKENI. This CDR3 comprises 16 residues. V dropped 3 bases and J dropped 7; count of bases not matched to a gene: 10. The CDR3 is CASSPLGLAGPLEQYF. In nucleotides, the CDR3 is TGTGCCAGCTCACCTTTGGGACTAGCGGGCCCCCTGGAGCAGTACTTC.

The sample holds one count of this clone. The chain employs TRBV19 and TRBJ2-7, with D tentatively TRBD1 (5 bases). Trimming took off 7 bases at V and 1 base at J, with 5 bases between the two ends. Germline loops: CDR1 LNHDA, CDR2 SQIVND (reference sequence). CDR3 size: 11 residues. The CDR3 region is CASKGSYEQYF. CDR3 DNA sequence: TGTGCCAGTAAGGGGTCCTACGAGCAGTACTTC.

CDR3 sequence: CASKPGQGSDTQYF. CDR3 DNA sequence: TGTGCCAGCAAGCCGGGACAGGGATCAGATACGCAGTATTTT. The chain uses TRBV6-5 and TRBJ2-3, with 9 bases fitting TRBD1. The trim removed 7 bases at V and 4 bases at J, leaving 6 bases unmatched. The germline V gene has CDR1 MNHEY and CDR2 SVGAGI. This CDR3 contains 14 residues.

CDR3 sequence (DNA): TGTGCCAGCAGCTTAGCGGCAGGCCAAAACACTGAAGCTTTCTTT. It translates to CASSLAAGQNTEAFF. This chain links TRBV7-2 with TRBJ1-1; D gene unclear. Germline V gene lookup returns CDR1 SGHTA and CDR2 FQGNSA. Trimming stripped 0 bases from V and 2 bases from J, with 10 bases between. The CDR3 spans 15 residues.

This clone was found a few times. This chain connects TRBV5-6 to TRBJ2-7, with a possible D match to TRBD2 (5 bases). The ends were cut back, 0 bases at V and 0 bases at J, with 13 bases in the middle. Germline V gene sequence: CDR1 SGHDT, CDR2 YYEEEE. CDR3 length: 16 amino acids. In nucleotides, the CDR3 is TGTGCCAGCAGCTTGGAAGGTAAAGGGAGCTCCTACGAGCAGTACTTC. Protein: CASSLEGKGSSYEQYF.

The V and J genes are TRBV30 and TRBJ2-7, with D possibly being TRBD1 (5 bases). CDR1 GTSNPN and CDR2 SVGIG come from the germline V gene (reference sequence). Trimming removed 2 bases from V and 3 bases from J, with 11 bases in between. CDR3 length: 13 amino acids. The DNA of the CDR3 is TGTGCCTGGAGTCTTCGAGGACACTACGAGCAGTACTTC. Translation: CAWSLRGHYEQYF.

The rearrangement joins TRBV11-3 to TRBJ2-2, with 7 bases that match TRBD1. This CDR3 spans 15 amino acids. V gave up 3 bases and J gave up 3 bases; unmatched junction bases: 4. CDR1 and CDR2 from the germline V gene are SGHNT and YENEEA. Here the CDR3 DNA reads TGTGCCAGCAGCTTGAGGACAGGCGACACCGGGGAGCTGTTTTTT. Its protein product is CASSLRTGDTGELFF.

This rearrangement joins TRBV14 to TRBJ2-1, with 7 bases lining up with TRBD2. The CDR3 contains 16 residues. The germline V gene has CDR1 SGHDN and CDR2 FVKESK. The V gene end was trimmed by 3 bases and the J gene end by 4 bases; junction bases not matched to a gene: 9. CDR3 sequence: CASSQASGGWYNEQFF. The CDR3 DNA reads TGTGCCAGCAGCCAGGCTAGCGGAGGATGGTACAATGAGCAGTTCTTC. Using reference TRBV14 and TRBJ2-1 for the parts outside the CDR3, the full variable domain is EAGVTQFPSHSVIEKGQTVTLRCDPISGHDNLYWYRRVMGKEIKFLLHFVKESKQDESGMPNNRFLAERTGGTYSTLKVQPAELEDSGVYFCASSQASGGWYNEQFFGPGTRLTVL.

CDR3 DNA sequence: TGTGCCAGCAGTTTATCCAAGACCCAGTACTTC. As protein: CASSLSKTQYF. This chain joins TRBV28 and TRBJ2-5, with no clear D. The CDR3 totals 11 residues. Looked up from germline, CDR1 is MDHEN and CDR2 is SYDVKM. V was shortened by 1 base and J by 6 bases, with 3 bases between the two germline ends.

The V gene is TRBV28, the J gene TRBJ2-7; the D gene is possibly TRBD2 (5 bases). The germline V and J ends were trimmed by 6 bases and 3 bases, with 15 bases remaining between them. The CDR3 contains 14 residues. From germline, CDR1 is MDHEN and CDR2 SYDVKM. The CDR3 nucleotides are TGTGCCAGCAGCCGAGTGCCCGGGGACTACGAGCAGTACTTC. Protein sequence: CASSRVPGDYEQYF.

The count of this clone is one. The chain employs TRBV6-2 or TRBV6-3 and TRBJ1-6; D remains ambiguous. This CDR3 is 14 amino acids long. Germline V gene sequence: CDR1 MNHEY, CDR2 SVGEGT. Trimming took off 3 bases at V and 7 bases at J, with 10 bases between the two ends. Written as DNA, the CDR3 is TGTGCCAGCAGTTATGGGCAGCCCAATTCACCCCTCCACTTT. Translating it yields CASSYGQPNSPLHF.